This TCR beta chain was identified during a study of shared clonotypes between healthy human individuals. Libraries were prepared by immunoSEQ multiplex PCR; TCRdb keeps only in-frame clonotypes and omits some of them. The sample lists approximately 2.4 million clones, under 97% occurring once. This CDR3 is built from 15 residues. V dropped 3 bases and J dropped 3 bases, with 15 bases sitting between them. Germline CDR1 and CDR2: LNHDA and SQIVND (reference sequence). The chain recombines TRBV19 with TRBJ2-7; D might be TRBD2 (6 bases). Sequenced sample: naive CD4+ T cells sorted from blood. Subset given: CD45RA+ positively selected. The sequence was obtained from a man aged 18 to 30 in good health. The CDR3 region is CASSIASGLIYEQYF. The CDR3 DNA sequence: TGTGCCAGTAGTATCGCCTCGGGACTCATCTACGAGCAGTACTTC.